This TCR beta chain derives from a study of cytomegalovirus exposure and HLA in healthy donors. Use of 60 Vbeta and 13 Jbeta primers characterized the PCR. Profiled with immunoSEQ multiplex PCR; TCRdb holds only in-frame clones, not every one. The sample holds approximately 150,000 clones, approximately 72% seen once. Germline CDR1 is SQVTM and CDR2 is ANQGSEA. V shed 1 base and J shed 11 bases, with 17 bases lying between them. The CDR3 runs 13 residues. This clone has a single count. Sequenced input: PBMCs. The receptor was isolated from a man aged 45-65 years in good health and CMV-seronegative. The genes are TRBV29-1 and TRBJ1-1; D call uncertain. The CDR3 bases are TGCAGCGTTGAAGCCCCCCTAGCGGTTCCTGCTTTCTTT. This translates into CSVEAPLAVPAFF. Full variable domain (missing parts from reference TRBV29-1 and TRBJ1-1): SAVISQKPSRDICQRGTSLTIQCQVDSQVTMMFWYRQQPGQSLTLIATANQGSEATYESGFVIDKFPISRPNLTFSTLTVSNMSPEDSSIYLCSVEAPLAVPAFFGQGTRLTVV.